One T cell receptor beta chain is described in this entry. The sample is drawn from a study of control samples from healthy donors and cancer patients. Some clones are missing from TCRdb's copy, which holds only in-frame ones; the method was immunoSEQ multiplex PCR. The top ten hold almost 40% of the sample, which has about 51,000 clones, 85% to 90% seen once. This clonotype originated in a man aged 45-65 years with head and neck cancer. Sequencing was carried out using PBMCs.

CDR3 nucleotides: TGTGCCAGCCGGATGGGGAGGGCCGGTGGCTACACCTTC. This codes for CASRMGRAGGYTF. This chain joins TRBV28 and TRBJ1-2; unclear D gene. Germline lookup yields CDR1 MDHEN and CDR2 SYDVKM. CDR3 size: 13 residues. V shed 8 bases and J shed 7 bases, with 17 bases lying between them.